What follows are 13 T cell receptor beta chains derived from one specimen sequenced in a study of T-cell memory formation after mild COVID-19. TCRdb recomputed calls from the 5' RACE reads with MiXCR, one row per CDR3 protein. The table shows approximately 500,000 distinct CDR3 sequences, with roughly 25% occurring only once. Sequencing used PBMCs or a T cell subset sorted from them (not recorded which). All receptors come from an adult woman who had mild COVID-19 (a few samples of this study predate the infection). Cell type and time point are not known.

This clonotype was picked up a small number of times. CDR3 coding DNA: TGTGCCAGCAGCTCGCCCCCGGGACTAGCGGGGGCCCCACGGGATACGCAGTATTTT. This sequence encodes CASSSPPGLAGAPRDTQYF. The chain uses TRBV7-9 and TRBJ2-3, with 14 bases lining up with TRBD2. CDR1 is SEHNR, CDR2 FQNEAQ, per germline (reference sequence). The CDR3 runs to 19 residues. V gave up 4 bases and J gave up 6 bases; unmatched junction bases: 15.

This chain links TRBV12-3 or TRBV12-4 with TRBJ2-7, with 11 nucleotides matching TRBD2. This CDR3 comprises 15 residues. Trimming at V came to 5 bases and at J to 5 bases, leaving 8 bases not matched to a gene. The CDR3 DNA follows: TGTGCCAGCAGTGACCTAGCGGGGGGCGTCCACGAGCAGTACTTC. Protein product: CASSDLAGGVHEQYF.

This clonotype has more than one count but fewer than ten. The chain joins TRBV12-3 or TRBV12-4 to TRBJ2-7; 11 bases match TRBD2. CDR3 length equals 15 residues. The V gene end was trimmed by 5 bases and the J gene end by 3 bases; junction bases not matched to a gene: 6. DNA for the CDR3: TGTGCCAGCAGTCCTCGACTAGCGGGGTACTACGAGCAGTACTTC. Translated, it gives CASSPRLAGYYEQYF.

This clonotype has only a few counts. The chain has TRBV4-1 and TRBJ2-2; 10 nucleotides agree with TRBD1. CDR1 is MGHRA, CDR2 YSYEKL, per germline. J gave up 4 bases and V 0 bases, and 5 bases lay outside the gene matches. The CDR3 totals 17 residues. CDR3 sequence: CASSQDRGTGVTGELFF. DNA for the CDR3: TGCGCCAGCAGCCAAGATAGGGGGACAGGGGTCACCGGGGAGCTGTTTTTT.

The genes are TRBV5-1 and TRBJ2-7; 7 bases agree with TRBD1. The CDR3 is 14 residues long. Germline loops: CDR1 SGHRS, CDR2 YFSETQ. V lost 3 bases to trimming and J lost 2 bases; unmatched junction nucleotides: 5. This CDR3 is CASSSTGTAYEQYF. The CDR3 DNA sequence: TGCGCCAGCAGCTCCACCGGGACAGCCTACGAGCAGTACTTC.

This clonotype was counted between two and nine times. The CDR3 DNA sequence: TGTGCCAGCGCCTTAGCGGGGTGGGGCACAGATACGCAGTATTTT. Protein product: CASALAGWGTDTQYF. The chain uses TRBV27 and TRBJ2-3; 8 bases are a match to TRBD2. The germline V gene has CDR1 MNHEY and CDR2 SMNVEV (reference sequence). V was pared by 8 bases and J by 1 base, with 8 bases of the junction left unmatched. CDR3 size: 15 residues.

This clonotype was detected only a few times. The V and J genes are TRBV7-9 and TRBJ2-3, with D hard to call. The CDR3 has 12 residues. Germline values: CDR1 SEHNR, CDR2 FQNEAQ (reference sequence). V shed 6 bases and J shed 10 bases, with 14 bases lying between them. This chain's CDR3 is CASSSDGLAQYF. The CDR3 DNA follows: TGTGCCAGCAGTTCGGACGGATTAGCGCAGTATTTT.

This clonotype was detected a few times. The V gene is TRBV29-1, the J gene TRBJ1-1; D not resolved. Germline assignment: CDR1 SQVTM and CDR2 ANQGSEA. V lost 4 bases and J 4 bases, leaving 16 bases between the germline ends. The CDR3 is 14 amino acids. CDR3 in amino acids: CSVGLMRAGTEAFF. In nucleotides, the CDR3 is TGCAGCGTTGGGCTAATGAGGGCTGGCACTGAAGCTTTCTTT. The variable domain in full, with the rest retrieved from reference TRBV29-1 and TRBJ1-1, is SAVISQKPSRDICQRGTSLTIQCQVDSQVTMMFWYRQQPGQSLTLIATANQGSEATYESGFVIDKFPISRPNLTFSTLTVSNMSPEDSSIYLCSVGLMRAGTEAFFGQGTRLTVV.

V usage is TRBV6-2 or TRBV6-3 and J usage is TRBJ1-1; tentatively, D is TRBD1 (5 bases). Germline-derived CDR1 and CDR2 are MNHEY and SVGEGT. The CDR3 runs 14 residues. V lost 7 bases and J lost 6, with 18 bases in between. The CDR3: CASISPGQGPEAFF. The CDR3, as DNA: TGTGCCAGCATTTCCCCCGGGCAGGGTCCTGAAGCTTTCTTT.

This clonotype appeared a few times. The chain has TRBV7-2 and TRBJ2-2; D not resolved. V was trimmed by 1 base and J by 6 bases, leaving 12 bases between them. Per the germline V gene, CDR1 is SGHTA and CDR2 is FQGNSA. The CDR3 loop spans 15 amino acids. CDR3 residues: CASSLDWAVPGELFF. In DNA form, the CDR3 reads TGTGCCAGCAGCTTAGATTGGGCAGTTCCCGGGGAGCTGTTTTTT. Full variable domain (missing parts from reference TRBV7-2 and TRBJ2-2): GAGVSQSPSNKVTEKGKDVELRCDPISGHTALYWYRQSLGQGLEFLIYFQGNSAPDKSGLPSDRFSAERTGGSVSTLTIQRTQQEDSAVYLCASSLDWAVPGELFFGEGSRLTVL.

This clonotype was seen a few times. V gene TRBV12-5 combines with J gene TRBJ2-3; no clear D. The CDR3 runs to 16 residues. V was shortened by 0 bases and J by 2 bases, with 12 bases between the two germline ends. The germline V gene has CDR1 LGHNT and CDR2 FRNRAP. CDR3 protein: CASGLVHSVSTDTQYF. For the CDR3, the DNA is TGTGCTAGTGGTTTGGTACACAGCGTATCCACAGATACGCAGTATTTT.

The sample holds a few counts of this clonotype. The chain uses TRBV7-2 and TRBJ1-1; D gene uncertain. The V end was cut by 4 bases, the J end by 1 base, with 10 bases between. The CDR3 spans 14 residues. CDR1 is SGHTA and CDR2 is FQGNSA in the germline V gene. The CDR3 loop reads CASSSRTGNTEAFF. The CDR3 nucleotides read TGTGCCAGCAGCTCTAGGACGGGGAACACTGAAGCTTTCTTT.

This chain uses TRBV3-1 with TRBJ2-7; no reliable D call. CDR1 and CDR2 from the germline V gene are LGHDT and YNNKEL (reference sequence). With 4 bases removed from V and 2 bases from J, the gap between germline ends came to 12 bases. The CDR3 loop spans 14 amino acids. In nucleotides, the CDR3 is TGTGCCAGCAGCCCACAAGACCCCCCCTACGAGCAGTACTTC. Residues: CASSPQDPPYEQYF.